This T cell receptor (beta chain) was observed in a study of shared clonotypes between healthy human individuals. On the study more broadly: Donor ages ranged 18 to 49 years: a couple of women, three men. Plates per donor: three CD4 naive, three CD4 memory, two CD8 naive, one CD8 memory.

Researchers partitioned CD4+ cells into CD45RA+ naive and CD45RA-negative memory subsets. The J segment lost 5 bases and the V segment lost 1 base, leaving 2 bases of the junction unmatched. This CDR3 contains 14 residues. Germline V gives CDR1 SEHNR, CDR2 FQNEAQ (reference sequence). An approximately 210 ng quantity of DNA, approximately 29,000 T cell genomes, went into the sorted-subset replicate PCRs. Libraries were prepared by immunoSEQ multiplex PCR; TCRdb keeps only in-frame clonotypes and omits some of them. In the table there are approximately 1,000,000 clones, roughly 80% of which are singletons.

This chain connects TRBV7-9 to TRBJ2-1; 7 bases align to TRBD2. The clonotype comes from a man younger than 30 in good health. Some clones in this sample may be carry-over from other donors' samples. The sequencing sample was made of memory CD4+ T cells from PBMCs. Subset defined: CD45RA-negative fraction. CDR3 nucleotide sequence: TGTGCCAGCAGCTTAGGGGCGGGAGACAATGAGCAGTTCTTC. Its translation is CASSLGAGDNEQFF.